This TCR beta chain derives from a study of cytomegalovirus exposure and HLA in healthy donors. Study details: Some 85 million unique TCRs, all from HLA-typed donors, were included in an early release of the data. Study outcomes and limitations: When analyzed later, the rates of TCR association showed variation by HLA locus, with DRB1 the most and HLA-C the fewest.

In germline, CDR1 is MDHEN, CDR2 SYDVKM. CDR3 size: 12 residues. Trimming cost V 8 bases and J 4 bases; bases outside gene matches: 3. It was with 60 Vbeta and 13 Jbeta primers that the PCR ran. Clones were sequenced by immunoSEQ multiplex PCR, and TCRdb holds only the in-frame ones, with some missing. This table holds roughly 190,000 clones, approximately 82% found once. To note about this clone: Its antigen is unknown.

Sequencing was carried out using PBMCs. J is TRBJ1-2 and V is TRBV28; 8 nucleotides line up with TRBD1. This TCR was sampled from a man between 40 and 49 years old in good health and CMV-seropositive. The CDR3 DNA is TGTGCCAGCGGCGACAGGGGCTATGGCTACACCTTC. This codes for CASGDRGYGYTF.